Given below is one TCR beta chain in context. A read error may account for a junction end that differs from germline. These data are taken from a study of blood T cells in healthy people across ages. Together with a sample-barcoded 5' primer, a J-beta primer mix was included in a second PCR lasting about 7 to 11 cycles. In TCRdb, the 5' RACE reads were re-called with MiXCR into one record per CDR3 protein. The sample includes 780,000 or so distinct CDR3 sequences, 56% of them seen just once. CDR1 and CDR2 (germline): SGHRS, YFSETQ. The CDR3 is 14 residues long. The genes are TRBV5-1 and TRBJ1-2; 7 bases map to TRBD1. This receptor was taken from a man between 40 and 49 years old in good health. The sample consisted of blood. The CDR3 reads CAGSLVGGSYGYTF. The CDR3 nucleotides are TGCGCCGGCAGCTTGGTAGGGGGCTCTTATGGCTACACCTTC.